These 23 T cell receptor beta chains were all obtained from the same sample, sequenced in a study of blood T cell repertoires in COVID-19. Measured with immunoSEQ multiplex PCR; TCRdb has only the in-frame clones, and not every one. Of some 260,000 clones in the sample, around four fifths were seen once. Sequencing used PBMCs or T cells enriched from blood (not recorded which). The receptor source for this set is a man aged 25 to 40 with acute COVID-19.

The chain uses TRBV28 and TRBJ2-1, with 8 bases lining up with TRBD2. Germline V gene data show CDR1 as MDHEN and CDR2 as SYDVKM. The CDR3 runs to 20 residues. The V gene end was trimmed by 5 bases and the J gene end by 1 base; junction bases not matched to a gene: 19. CDR3 sequence (DNA): TGTGCCAGCAGTCTTCCTCCTCAGCTTGCGGGGGGCCGTTCCTACAATGAGCAGTTCTTC. Translating gives CASSLPPQLAGGRSYNEQFF.

The rearrangement uses TRBV5-5 and TRBJ1-1; D gene uncertain. CDR3 length: 13 residues. The V gene lost 7 bases and the J gene lost 0 bases, with 10 bases spanning the gap. CDR1 is SGHKS and CDR2 is YYEKEE in the germline V gene (reference sequence). This CDR3 is CASCWAMNTEAFF. CDR3 nucleotides: TGTGCCAGCTGTTGGGCGATGAACACTGAAGCTTTCTTT.

The V and J genes are TRBV2 and TRBJ2-2; 7 bases line up with TRBD2. This CDR3 is 15 amino acids long. Trimming cost V 7 bases and J 6 bases; bases outside gene matches: 11. Germline assignment: CDR1 SNHLY and CDR2 FYNNEI. CDR3 sequence reads: CASTKWRELPGELFF. In nucleotides, the CDR3 is TGTGCCAGCACTAAGTGGCGGGAGTTACCCGGGGAGCTGTTTTTT.

J is TRBJ2-7 and V is TRBV3-1 (or the pseudogene TRBV3-2); a weak D match, TRBD1 (6 bases). The V end lost 4 bases, the J end lost 3 bases, and 13 bases lay between the germline ends. The CDR3 loop spans 14 amino acids. CDR1 is LGHDT, CDR2 YNNKEL, per germline (reference sequence). The CDR3 spells CASSPPGQVYEQYV. Written as DNA, the CDR3 is TGTGCCAGCAGCCCTCCGGGACAAGTCTACGAGCAGTACGTC.

The rearrangement uses TRBV6-2 or TRBV6-3 and TRBJ2-7, with a weak D call TRBD2 (5 bases). Germline V lookup: CDR1 MNHEY, CDR2 SVGEGT. The V and J ends lost 2 bases and 5 bases respectively, with 7 bases between them. The CDR3 is made up of 12 amino acids. CDR3 nucleotides: TGTGCCAGCAGTTACGGGAGTAACGAGCAGTACGTC. This translates into CASSYGSNEQYV.

This clone was observed once. The chain carries TRBV28 and TRBJ1-2; 10 positions agree with TRBD1. This CDR3 is built from 15 residues. CDR1 is MDHEN, CDR2 SYDVKM, per germline. V gave up 5 bases and J gave up 4 bases; unmatched junction bases: 7. CDR3 in amino acids: CASSLGQGGIYGYTF. DNA of the CDR3: TGTGCCAGCAGTCTCGGACAGGGGGGAATCTATGGCTACACCTTC.

V gene TRBV19 combines with J gene TRBJ1-5; 9 positions match TRBD1. The length of the CDR3 is 16 residues. The V segment lost 9 bases and the J segment 6 bases; nucleotides outside the gene matches: 15. Germline-derived CDR1 and CDR2 are LNHDA and SQIVND (reference sequence). CDR3 sequence (DNA): TGTGCCAGCACAGGGGGCCCCTCCTCAGAGAGTCAGCCCCAGCATTTT. It specifies CASTGGPSSESQPQHF.

The rearrangement joins TRBV27 to TRBJ1-5, with unresolved D. CDR3 length: 15 residues. Germline V CDR1 and CDR2: MNHEY, SMNVEV (reference sequence). Trimming removed 3 bases from V and 4 bases from J, with 13 bases in between. CDR3 nucleotides: TGTGCCAGCAGTTTTAGTCGAGTTCTAAATCAGCCCCAGCATTTT. This codes for CASSFSRVLNQPQHF.

The chain uses TRBV5-8 and TRBJ2-3, with 7 bases lining up with TRBD2. Germline V gene lookup returns CDR1 SGHTS and CDR2 YDEGEE. The CDR3 totals 15 residues. Germline trimming cut 0 bases from V and 6 bases from J; bases unmatched to any gene: 7. CDR3 in amino acids: CASSLDGGSSDTQYF. In nucleotides, the CDR3 is TGTGCCAGCAGCTTGGACGGGGGGAGCTCGGATACGCAGTATTTT.

On this clone itself: An end of the junction differs from the germline gene, which may be a read error. The rearrangement uses TRBV5-1 and TRBJ2-5; TRBD2 matches at 11 bases. The CDR3 runs to 17 residues. The germline V gene encodes CDR1 SGHRS and CDR2 YFSETQ. The CDR3 here is CASSSGETSGAGETQYF. The CDR3 DNA reads as TGTGCCAGCAGCTCGGGCGAGACTAGCGGGGCGGGGGAGACCCAGTACTTC.

The gene calls are TRBV7-2 and TRBJ2-2, with TRBD1 identical over 8 bases. The CDR3 sequence is 16 residues long. The junction had 5 bases not matched to a gene; V was cut back by 1 base and J by 4 bases. Germline V gives CDR1 SGHTA, CDR2 FQGNSA. The CDR3 DNA is TGTGCCAGCAGCTTAGTAGGACAGGGTGCCACCGGGGAGCTGTTTTTT. Translating it yields CASSLVGQGATGELFF.

The chain carries TRBV7-2 and TRBJ1-1; D may be TRBD1 (6 bases). V lost 5 bases and J 1 base, leaving 8 bases between the germline ends. CDR1 and CDR2 from the germline V gene are SGHTA and FQGNSA. The CDR3 runs 13 residues. CDR3 sequence reads: CASSRQENTEAFF. The CDR3 DNA sequence: TGTGCCAGCAGCAGACAGGAGAACACTGAAGCTTTCTTT. The full variable domain, its missing parts supplied by reference TRBV7-2 and TRBJ1-1, is GAGVSQSPSNKVTEKGKDVELRCDPISGHTALYWYRQSLGQGLEFLIYFQGNSAPDKSGLPSDRFSAERTGGSVSTLTIQRTQQEDSAVYLCASSRQENTEAFFGQGTRLTVV.

The rearrangement joins TRBV7-2 to TRBJ1-1, with TRBD1 as a possible D gene (5 bases). The CDR3 loop spans 14 amino acids. CDR1 and CDR2 (germline): SGHTA, FQGNSA. V gave up 3 bases and J gave up 8 bases, with 16 bases separating them. The CDR3 DNA is TGTGCCAGCAGCTTTAATGCAGGGATAGGGGAAGCTTTCTTT. Protein: CASSFNAGIGEAFF.

The V call is TRBV28, the J call TRBJ1-2, with D hard to call. Germline lookup yields CDR1 MDHEN and CDR2 SYDVKM. The CDR3 runs to 10 residues. The CDR3 sequence is CAVHLHGYTF. The CDR3 bases are TGTGCAGTACATTTGCATGGCTACACCTTC.

This chain connects TRBV28 to TRBJ1-2, with TRBD1 as a possible D gene (5 bases). Trimming took 7 bases from V and 4 from J, leaving 16 bases between them. CDR1 is MDHEN, CDR2 SYDVKM, per germline. CDR3 length: 14 residues. CDR3 bases: TGTGCCAGCACCCGCCGGGGGATGATCTATGGCTACACCTTC. Encoded protein: CASTRRGMIYGYTF.

The V gene is TRBV7-8, the J gene TRBJ2-7, with no clear D. CDR1 and CDR2 from the germline V gene are SGHVS and FQNEAQ. The CDR3 is 16 amino acids. Trimming removed 1 base from V and 1 base from J, with 14 bases in between. Here the CDR3 DNA reads TGTGCCAGCAGCTTAGGTCGCTTGGCGGCGTCCTACGAGCAGTACGTC. The encoded protein is CASSLGRLAASYEQYV.

V usage is TRBV7-3 and J usage is TRBJ2-3; D is undetermined. V lost 5 bases and J lost 4, with 16 bases in between. CDR3 length: 15 residues. The germline V gene encodes CDR1 SGHTA and CDR2 FQGTGA. CDR3 protein: CASSKTSSPPDTQYF. As DNA, the CDR3 is TGTGCCAGCAGCAAAACCTCTAGTCCGCCAGATACGCAGTATTTT.

This clone was seen once. The chain has TRBV6-5 and TRBJ1-2, with 8 bases identical to TRBD1. V dropped 6 bases and J dropped 8; count of bases not matched to a gene: 14. Germline CDR1 reads MNHEY; CDR2 reads SVGAGI. The CDR3 consists of 15 residues. The CDR3 loop reads CASSRAGGTGGGYTF. As DNA, the CDR3 is TGTGCCAGCAGCCGTGCTGGGGGGACAGGTGGGGGCTACACCTTC.

The V and J genes are TRBV6-2 or TRBV6-3 and TRBJ2-7, with 12 positions matching TRBD2. The germline CDR1 and CDR2 sequences are MNHEY and SVGEGT. The CDR3 covers 15 residues. V dropped 5 bases and J dropped 2; count of bases not matched to a gene: 4. The CDR3 region is CASSALAGGPYEQYV. The CDR3 DNA follows: TGTGCCAGCAGTGCCCTAGCGGGAGGGCCCTACGAGCAGTACGTC.

The chain employs TRBV7-8 and TRBJ2-2; 12 nucleotides agree with TRBD2. The germline V gene encodes CDR1 SGHVS and CDR2 FQNEAQ. The CDR3 extends over 18 amino acids. Trimming at V came to 1 base and at J to 2 bases, leaving 5 bases not matched to a gene. CDR3 region: CASSLVASGGANTGELFF. CDR3 DNA sequence: TGTGCCAGCAGCTTAGTAGCTAGCGGGGGGGCTAACACCGGGGAGCTGTTTTTT.

The gene calls are TRBV7-2 and TRBJ1-2, with D possibly matching TRBD1 (5 bases). The length of the CDR3 is 13 residues. Germline V lookup: CDR1 SGHTA, CDR2 FQGNSA. Trimming stripped 5 bases from V and 4 bases from J, with 11 bases between. The CDR3 DNA sequence: TGTGCCAGCAGCGCCCCGGACACCTATGGCTACACCTTC. This codes for CASSAPDTYGYTF.

The J gene is TRBJ2-2, the V gene TRBV24-1; D gene uncertain. With 2 bases removed from V and 2 bases from J, the gap between germline ends came to 5 bases. Per germline, CDR1 KGHDR and CDR2 SFDVKD. This CDR3 region has 14 residues. This CDR3 reads CATSDSPNTGELFF. The CDR3 coding sequence is TGTGCCACCAGTGATTCTCCCAACACCGGGGAGCTGTTTTTT.

This clone came up a few times. V and J are TRBV6-1 and TRBJ2-3; 7 bases map to TRBD1. With V trimmed by 0 bases and J by 0 bases, 6 bases remained unmatched. Germline V CDR1 and CDR2: MNHNS, SASEGT. This CDR3 has 17 amino acids. The CDR3 DNA reads TGTGCCAGCAGTGAAGCACTGGGGGACAGAAGCACAGATACGCAGTATTTT. Translation: CASSEALGDRSTDTQYF.